Listed below are T cell receptor beta chains from one sample, sequenced in a study of monozygotic twins with inflammatory bowel disease. TCRdb re-called the 5' RACE reads, yielding one record per CDR3 amino acid sequence without DNA. Its clone listing holds over 100,000 distinct CDR3 sequences. Source material: blood. The receptors shown here come from a human donor with ulcerative colitis or Crohn's disease, or a healthy co-twin of an affected twin (not recorded which). CDR3s include the opening cysteine and the closing phenylalanine or tryptophan.

j_call	v_call	cdr3_aa
TRBJ1-5	TRBV12-3/TRBV12-4	CASTGGQVSNQPQHF
TRBJ1-2	TRBV28	CASSLQGAGYTF
TRBJ2-7	TRBV7-8	CASRPPGTGGYEQYF
TRBJ2-1	TRBV20-1	CSAAAGGRSYNEQFF
TRBJ2-1	TRBV29-1	CSDGQPYNEQFF
TRBJ2-3	TRBV4-1	CASSQGKAEDTQYF
TRBJ2-5	TRBV4-3	CASSQDLARQETQYF
TRBJ2-1	TRBV6-1	CASSDGRNNEQFF
TRBJ1-3	TRBV4-1	CASSQGVVRRLGNTIYF
TRBJ2-5	TRBV4-1	CASSQGLFGLAQETQYF
TRBJ2-7	TRBV4-2	CASSQVPRDRGPYEQYF
TRBJ2-5	TRBV7-2	CASSLLSQETQYF
TRBJ1-1	TRBV25-1	CASSWARNTEAFF
TRBJ1-4	TRBV12-2	CASRVRRVATNEKLFF
TRBJ1-2	TRBV5-1	CASSLAPGDNYGYTF
TRBJ1-1	TRBV20-1	CSAQSDGNTEAFF
TRBJ2-7	TRBV7-9	CASSLFDTGKAHEQYF
TRBJ1-1	TRBV15	CATRDRGDTEAFF
TRBJ2-7	TRBV20-1	CSMQGAYEQYF
TRBJ2-1	TRBV5-1	CASSFGEPGGGRQFF
TRBJ2-7	TRBV3-1	CASSRGTYGYEQYF
TRBJ1-6	TRBV7-2	CASSLQGAGSPLHF
TRBJ2-7	TRBV11-2	CASSRAGGLTEQYF
TRBJ2-3	TRBV3-1	CASSQDTGLAGGPDTQYF
TRBJ2-2	TRBV10-3	CAIWKGASGSSNTGELFF
TRBJ1-3	TRBV5-1	CASSNRDAGNTIYF
TRBJ2-2	TRBV18	CASSPPTGGMVNTGELFF
TRBJ2-3	TRBV27	CASSPRRGGTDTQYF
TRBJ2-2	TRBV25-1	CASSLLGEGGELFF
TRBJ1-2	TRBV20-1	CSAYPAGQGDRNYGYTF
TRBJ1-1	TRBV19	CASNSQGMNTEAFF
TRBJ1-1	TRBV20-1	CSAVIGQGTAAFF
TRBJ1-2	TRBV5-1	CASSLGTGSYGYTF